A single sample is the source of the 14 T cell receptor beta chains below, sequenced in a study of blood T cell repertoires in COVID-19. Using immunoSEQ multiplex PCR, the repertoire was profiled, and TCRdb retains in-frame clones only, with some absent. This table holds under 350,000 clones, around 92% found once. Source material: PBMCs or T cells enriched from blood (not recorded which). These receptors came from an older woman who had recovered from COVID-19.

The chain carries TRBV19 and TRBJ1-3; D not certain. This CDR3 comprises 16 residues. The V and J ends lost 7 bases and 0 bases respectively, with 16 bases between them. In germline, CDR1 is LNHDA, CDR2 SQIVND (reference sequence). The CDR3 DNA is TGTGCCAGTAATCCCCTCCCGTCCAGCTCTGGAAACACCATATATTTT. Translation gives CASNPLPSSSGNTIYF.

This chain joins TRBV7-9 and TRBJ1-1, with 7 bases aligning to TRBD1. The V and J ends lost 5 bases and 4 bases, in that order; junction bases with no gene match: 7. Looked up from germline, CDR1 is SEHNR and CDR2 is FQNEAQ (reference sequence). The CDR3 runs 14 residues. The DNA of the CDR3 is TGTGCCAGCAGCCAGCAGGGGGGTGGCACTGAAGCTTTCTTT. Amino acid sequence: CASSQQGGGTEAFF. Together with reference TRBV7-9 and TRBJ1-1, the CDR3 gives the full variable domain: DTGVSQNPRHKITKRGQNVTFRCDPISEHNRLYWYRQTLGQGPEFLTYFQNEAQLEKSRLLSDRFSAERPKGSFSTLEIQRTEQGDSAMYLCASSQQGGGTEAFFGQGTRLTVV.

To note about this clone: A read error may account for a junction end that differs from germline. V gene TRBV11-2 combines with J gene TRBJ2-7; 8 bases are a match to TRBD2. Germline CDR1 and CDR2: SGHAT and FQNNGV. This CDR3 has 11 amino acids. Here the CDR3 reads CASSSGTSFSF. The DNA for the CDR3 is TGTGCCAGCAGCTCCGGGACTAGTTTTTCGTTC.

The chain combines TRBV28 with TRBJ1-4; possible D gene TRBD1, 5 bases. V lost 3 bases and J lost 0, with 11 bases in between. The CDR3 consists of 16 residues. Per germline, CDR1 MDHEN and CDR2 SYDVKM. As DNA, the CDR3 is TGTGCCAGCAGTTTTTATGGGGCCGCAACTAATGAAAAACTGTTTTTT. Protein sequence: CASSFYGAATNEKLFF.

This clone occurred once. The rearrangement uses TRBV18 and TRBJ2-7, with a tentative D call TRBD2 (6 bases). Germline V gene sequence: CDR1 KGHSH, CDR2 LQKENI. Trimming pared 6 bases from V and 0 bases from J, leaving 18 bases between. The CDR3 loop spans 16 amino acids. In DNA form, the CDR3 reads TGTGCCAGCTCCCGTACCTCCGGGACTGCCTCCTACGAGCAGTACTTC. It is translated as CASSRTSGTASYEQYF.

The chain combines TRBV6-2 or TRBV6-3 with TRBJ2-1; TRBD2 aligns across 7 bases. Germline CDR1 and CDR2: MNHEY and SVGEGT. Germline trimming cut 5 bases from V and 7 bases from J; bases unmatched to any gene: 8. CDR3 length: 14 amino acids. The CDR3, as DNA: TGTGCCAGCAGTCCCGGACTAGGTTGGAATGAGCAGTTCTTC. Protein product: CASSPGLGWNEQFF.

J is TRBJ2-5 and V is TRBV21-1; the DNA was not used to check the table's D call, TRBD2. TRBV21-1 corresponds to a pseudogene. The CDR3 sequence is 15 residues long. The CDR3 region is CASSKGAAAQETQYF. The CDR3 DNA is TGTGCCAGCAGCAAAGGGGCAGCGGCCCAAGAGACCCAGTACTTC.

CDR3 DNA sequence: TGTGCCAGCAGGGGGACAGGGAATACCTACGAGCAGTACTTC. Translated, it gives CASRGTGNTYEQYF. V and J are TRBV28 and TRBJ2-7; 9 bases match TRBD1. Germline V gives CDR1 MDHEN, CDR2 SYDVKM. J was trimmed by 2 bases and V by 6 bases; bases with no gene match: 5. The CDR3 is 14 amino acids.

CDR3 amino acids: CASTPGDKLMGSGTEAFF. CDR3 bases: TGCGCCAGCACCCCTGGGGACAAACTAATGGGGAGCGGAACTGAAGCTTTCTTT. This chain connects TRBV5-1 to TRBJ1-1; D possibly corresponds to TRBD1 (6 bases). V was trimmed by 6 bases and J by 5 bases, leaving 29 bases between them. The germline V gene encodes CDR1 SGHRS and CDR2 YFSETQ. This CDR3 contains 18 residues.

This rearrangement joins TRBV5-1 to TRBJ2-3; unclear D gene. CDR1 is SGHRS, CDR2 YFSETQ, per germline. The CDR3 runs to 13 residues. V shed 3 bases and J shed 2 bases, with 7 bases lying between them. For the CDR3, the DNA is TGCGCCAGCAGCTCCCCCCACACAGATACGCAGTATTTT. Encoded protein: CASSSPHTDTQYF.

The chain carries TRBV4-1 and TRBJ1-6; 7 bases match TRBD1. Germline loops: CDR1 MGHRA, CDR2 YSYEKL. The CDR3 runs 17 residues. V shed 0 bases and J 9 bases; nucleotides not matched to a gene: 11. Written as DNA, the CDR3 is TGCGCCAGCAGCCAAGACGTACAGGGGAGGTTAGTTTCACCCCTCCACTTT. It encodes CASSQDVQGRLVSPLHF.

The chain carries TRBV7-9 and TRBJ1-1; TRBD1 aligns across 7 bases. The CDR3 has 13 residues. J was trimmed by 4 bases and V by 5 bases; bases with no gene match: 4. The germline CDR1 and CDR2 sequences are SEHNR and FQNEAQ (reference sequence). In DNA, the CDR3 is TGTGCCAGCAGCCGGGGACAGATCACTGAAGCTTTCTTT. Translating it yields CASSRGQITEAFF. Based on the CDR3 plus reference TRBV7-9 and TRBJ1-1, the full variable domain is DTGVSQNPRHKITKRGQNVTFRCDPISEHNRLYWYRQTLGQGPEFLTYFQNEAQLEKSRLLSDRFSAERPKGSFSTLEIQRTEQGDSAMYLCASSRGQITEAFFGQGTRLTVV.

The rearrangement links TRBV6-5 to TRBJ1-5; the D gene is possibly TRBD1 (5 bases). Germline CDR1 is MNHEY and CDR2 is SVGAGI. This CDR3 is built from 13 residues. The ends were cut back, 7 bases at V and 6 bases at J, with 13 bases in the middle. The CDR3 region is CASKFRAGQPQHF. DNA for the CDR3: TGTGCCAGCAAATTCAGGGCTGGTCAGCCCCAGCATTTT.

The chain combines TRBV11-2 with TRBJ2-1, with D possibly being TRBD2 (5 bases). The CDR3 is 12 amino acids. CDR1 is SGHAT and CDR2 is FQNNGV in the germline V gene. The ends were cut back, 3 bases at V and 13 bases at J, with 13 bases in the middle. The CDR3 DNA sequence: TGTGCCAGCAGCTTGCGGACTGAACTACAGTTCTTC. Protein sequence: CASSLRTELQFF.